This entry is about one T cell receptor beta chain. The antigen is not known. Being one base from a much bigger clone, this may be a read error. The conserved final phenylalanine or tryptophan is absent from the CDR3, which likely points to a read error. The data were taken from a study of molecular identifiers for immune sequencing clone quantification. In preparing bulk TCR libraries, previously described methods and listed TCR primers were used. TCRdb reprocessed the PCR reads with MiXCR, giving one entry per CDR3 protein. The table records about 54,000 distinct CDR3 sequences, approximately 25% of them present only once. Study-level findings and limits: Clonotypes surpassing 20 RNA copies contained over 98% of effector molecules, versus under 1% in naive cells.

CDR3 length equals 14 residues. The V gene's germline CDR1 is SGHDN and CDR2 FVKESK. V lost 4 bases to trimming and J lost 4 bases; unmatched junction nucleotides: 4. CD8+CD4-CCR7+CD45RA+ sorting gave the naive CD8 T cells. The receptor was derived from a human donor in good health. Some libraries in this study had Jurkat cell RNA spiked in. The V and J genes are TRBV14 and TRBJ2-7; TRBD1 matches 10 bases. The sample consisted of naive CD8+ T cells from blood, with Jurkat cell RNA spiked in. The subset is: FACS-sorted CD8+CD4-CCR7+CD45RA+ naive T cells. For the CDR3, the DNA is TGTGCCAGCAGCCTGGGACAGGGGCTGTACGAGCAGTACTCC. Translation gives CASSLGQGLYEQYS.